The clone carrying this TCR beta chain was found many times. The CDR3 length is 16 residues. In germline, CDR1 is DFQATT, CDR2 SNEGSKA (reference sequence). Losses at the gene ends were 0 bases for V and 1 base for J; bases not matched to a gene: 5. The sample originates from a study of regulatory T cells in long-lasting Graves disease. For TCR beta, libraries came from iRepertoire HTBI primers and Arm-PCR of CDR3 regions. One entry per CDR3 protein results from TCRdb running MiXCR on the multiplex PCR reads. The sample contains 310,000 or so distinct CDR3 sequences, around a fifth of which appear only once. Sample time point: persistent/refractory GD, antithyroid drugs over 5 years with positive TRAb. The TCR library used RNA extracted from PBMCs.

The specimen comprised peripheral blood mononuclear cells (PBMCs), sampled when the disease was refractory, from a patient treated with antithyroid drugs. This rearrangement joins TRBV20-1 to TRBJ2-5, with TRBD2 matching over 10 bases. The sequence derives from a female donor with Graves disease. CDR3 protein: CSARDQWTSGQETQYF. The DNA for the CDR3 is TGCAGTGCTAGAGATCAGTGGACTAGCGGCCAAGAGACCCAGTACTTC.